This T cell receptor (beta chain) was sequenced for a study of cytomegalovirus exposure and HLA in healthy donors (dated by TCRdb to about 2017). In the study overall: According to an earlier analysis of around 600 of the donors, roughly 180 million T cells yielded 120 million or so unique TCR beta sequences and less than 300 Gb of sequence data. Around 320 gigabases of sequencing data and roughly 90 million unique TCR sequences were included in an early release covering 550 to 800 HLA-typed donors. Among the roughly 400 genotyped donors, about 83% belonged to the genetic ancestry cluster associated with self-reported Caucasian donors. The aim of the study was to test whether cataloging public T cell receptors could identify signatures of past pathogen exposure. The study used immunosequencing to profile the T cell repertoires of hundreds of subjects and linked those repertoires to cytomegalovirus serostatus. Along with the approximately 700-subject first cohort, a separate validation cohort of about 110 different subjects was used. To predict cytomegalovirus infection status, the study brought together high-throughput TCR immunosequencing, statistical association of individual TCRs with disease status, and machine learning. In a later analysis, previously published TCR beta repertoires from about 640 donors were re-analyzed and high-resolution HLA genotyping was added so that TCR occurrence patterns could be studied. In the later analysis, no new phenotypic data were used to find candidate immune exposures; instead, reliance was placed on TCR beta sequences and their occurrence across donors. In an earlier analysis of roughly 600 of the donors, high-throughput TCR beta sequencing was used to judge whether each TCR beta V gene segment behaved as functional or pseudogenic. Donor age, sex, ethnicity and CMV serostatus were collected together with the repertoire data. A later genetic analysis took genome-wide SNP genotypes for about three fifths of the roughly 700 donors and used that subset as a discovery cohort. All discovery cohort repertoires had been generated using a single sequencing platform. Class I and class II HLA loci were covered by the typing at four-digit resolution. Typing coverage varied by locus: roughly 620-640 donors for A, B, C, DRB1 and DQB1; approximately 500 for DQA1; about 600 for DPA1; roughly 450 for DPB1. A few DR-DQ haplotypes were treated as single units for association and clustering because of strong linkage in the cohort. Among over 350 genotyped donors of the cohort, an average of roughly 240,000 unique TCR beta nucleotide sequences were sequenced per donor, roughly 20% of them non-productive.

Results the study describes overall, beyond this receptor: Only TCR beta chains were sequenced in this cohort, and the absence of alpha or paired-chain data limited detectable features. In both the original and validation cohorts, the classifier was reported to diagnose cytomegalovirus status with high specificity and sensitivity. A cluster of highly shared sequence variants was judged likely to be a technical artifact of the sequencing pipeline. The authors suggested that the approach could potentially be generalized to other disease states and immunological phenotypes. Compared with equally common non-associated chains, HLA-associated TCR beta chains in a later analysis were more clonally expanded and had lower generation probabilities. In a later genetic analysis, fewer N-insertions in productive TCRs were reported among donors in an Asian-associated ancestry cluster than the roughly 670-donor mean. Correlated functional status among segregating V segments might be attributable to linkage disequilibrium, but an unknown experimental factor could not be ruled out. The study listed approximately 150 TCR beta chains as associated with cytomegalovirus. Because counts were too low, roughly 18 rarely observed V segments, including chromosome 9 orphons, were left out of the earlier analysis of roughly 600 of the donors. In an earlier analysis of 587 of the donors, most TCR beta V segments were observed in productive rearrangements about 90% or about 30% of the time, broadly matching IMGT annotations. A later analysis found that most CMV-associated TCR beta chains appeared HLA-restricted, with HLA associations seemingly driven largely by CMV exposure. A further reported finding was that TCR beta sequences accurately predicted the HLA-A and HLA-B alleles for most subjects in the first cohort. Roughly uniform sequencing depth across donors was assumed in presence/absence analyses, although this assumption may not hold. Because the 87-base-pair reads could not distinguish some IMGT-functional V segments, including TRBV6-2 and TRBV6-3, those segments were excluded. At a false discovery rate of 0.05, a later analysis linked fewer than 20,000 TCR beta sequences to specific HLA alleles. An association between a missense DCLRE1C variant and V-gene and J-gene trimming of TCR beta chains was found in a later genetic analysis and replicated in an independent cohort. Immune exposure information for the cohort was limited to CMV serostatus. Because some donors lacked HLA typing at each locus, the association tests relied only on the typed subset. When HLA alleles, especially DR and DQ, strongly co-occurred, attributing TCR associations to individual alleles was difficult. Several of the top co-occurrence clusters appeared to be linked to parvovirus B19, influenza, CMV and Epstein-Barr virus, according to a later analysis. In vitro tests confirmed that a few of the cytomegalovirus-associated TCR beta chains recognize cytomegalovirus antigens. In a later analysis, TCR association rates were found to vary across HLA loci, with the most associated TCRs seen for DRB1 alleles and the fewest for HLA-C alleles. Most TCR sequences were seen in very few donors, while some public TCRs were found in many individuals.

In total, approximately 610 healthy bone marrow donors made up the cohort. At the time of sampling, all cohort members were nominally healthy, though unrecorded immune exposures were likely present. The donor was CMV seronegative and belonged to the group of 320 or so seronegative cohort members. A peripheral blood sample was collected from each donor, and TCR beta sequencing was performed on peripheral blood mononuclear cells. Genomic DNA extraction from the blood cell samples was performed with the Qiagen DNeasy Blood Extraction Kit. Regarding this clone: No antigen is known for it. Base qualities are missing; no much larger clone stands one base away.

The library was obtained by the immunoSEQ multiplex PCR assay. For the multiplex PCR, a mixture combining 60 forward primers for TCR Vbeta segments and 13 reverse primers for TCR Jbeta segments was used. The CDR3 region of rearranged TCR beta genes was amplified from genomic DNA with a multiplex PCR assay. The amplified TCR beta libraries were sequenced on the Illumina HiSeq System as 87-base-pair reads. For the original study's pipeline: In a later analysis, some 80 million unique TCR beta chains were counted across the roughly 700 repertoires, and around 11 million of these chains were shared by at least two donors. Raw reads were error-corrected and collapsed into unique sequences with a nearest-neighbor algorithm that merged closely related sequences to remove PCR and sequencing errors. CDR3 sequences were aligned to IMGT reference sequences to assign V, D and J gene segments. For a sequence to be retained, a match of at least six nucleotides to both a V gene segment and a J gene segment was required. Rearrangements were called productive when the CDR3 lacked stop codons and stayed in frame with V and J; all others were non-productive. CDR3 was defined by IMGT convention, running from the second conserved V-encoded cysteine to the conserved J-encoded phenylalanine. The earlier analysis of about 620 of the donors excluded sequences that lacked an unambiguous match to a single V gene segment. In an earlier analysis of some 590 of the donors, a V segment was called functional when productive rearrangements were above 56.7%, and segregating when the standard deviation between donors exceeded 5%. A statistical classification framework was built for diagnosing cytomegalovirus status from the catalog of TCR beta chain sequences. In a later analysis, TCR nucleotide sequences were compared against IMGT/GENE-DB human TR gene sequences so that V and J genes could be assigned. The TCRdist pipeline was used in a later analysis to assign CDR3 sequences and most-parsimonious VDJ recombination scenarios. In a later analysis, each TCR beta chain was defined by its CDR3 amino acid sequence together with its V-gene family, and reads without a unique V-gene family were excluded. A later analysis removed 500 to 600 highly shared, low-generation-probability nucleotide sequences to deal with suspected cross-contamination and a sequencing artifact. For each public chain, a later analysis derived a clonal expansion index from normalized ranks of inferred template counts within each repertoire. Generation probabilities in a later analysis came from a VDJ recombination model fitted to out-of-frame rearrangements, and those results were checked against IGoR. In a later analysis, TCR-TCR, TCR-HLA and TCR-CMV co-occurrence was scored with hypergeometric tests, and a repertoire-size bias correction was applied to TCR pairs. In a later analysis, false discovery rates were estimated by permuting HLA or CMV assignments 20 times. In a later analysis, co-occurring TCRs were grouped with DBSCAN, and TCRdist sequence similarity was added when clustering was performed within HLA-allele-positive subsets. Co-occurrence clustering excluded repertoires with fewer than 30,000 or more than 120,000 public chains, plus five with anomalous nucleotide sharing. Here the immuneACCESS table is served through TCRdb, limited to in-frame sequences with V and J called. Missing clones are a known gap in these copies; in checked studies unresolved V genes cover under half, and the rest lacks a known reason. V, J and clone size reflect that table, while D and trimming were determined from the DNA. The sample table records about 200,000 clones; around four fifths of these occur just once. The ten largest clones represent around 3% of the sample.

Taken from cysteine to phenylalanine, the CDR3 has 17 residues. The DNA shown is the 51-base CDR3, in frame from base 1. CDR1 and CDR2 were assigned from the germline V gene as SGDLS and YYNGEE. Trimming removed 4 bases from V and 0 bases from J; the gene matches leave 8 bases unexplained. The receptor chain draws on TRBV9 and TRBJ2-1, and 9 junctional nucleotides match TRBD1. The clonotype was recovered from a woman aged 40 to 50 in good health and CMV-seronegative. Input material: PBMCs. The CDR3 has the sequence CASSTQQGAFSYNEQFF. The sequence in DNA is TGTGCCAGCAGCACTCAACAGGGGGCATTCTCCTACAATGAGCAGTTCTTC.